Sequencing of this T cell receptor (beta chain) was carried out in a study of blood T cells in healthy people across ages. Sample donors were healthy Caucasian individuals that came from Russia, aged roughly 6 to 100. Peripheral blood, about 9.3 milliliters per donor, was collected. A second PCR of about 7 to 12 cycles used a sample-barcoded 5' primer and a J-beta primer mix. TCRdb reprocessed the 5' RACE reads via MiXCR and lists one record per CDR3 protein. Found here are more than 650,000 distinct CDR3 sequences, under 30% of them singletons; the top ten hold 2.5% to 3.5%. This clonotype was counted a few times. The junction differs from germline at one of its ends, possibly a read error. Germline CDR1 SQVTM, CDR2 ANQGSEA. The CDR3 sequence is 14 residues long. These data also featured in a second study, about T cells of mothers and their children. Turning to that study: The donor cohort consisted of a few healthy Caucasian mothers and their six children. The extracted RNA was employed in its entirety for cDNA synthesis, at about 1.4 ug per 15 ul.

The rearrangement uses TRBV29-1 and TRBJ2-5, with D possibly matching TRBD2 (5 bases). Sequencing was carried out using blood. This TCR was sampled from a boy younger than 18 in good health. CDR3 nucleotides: TGCAGCGTTGAAGATCGGGGTGGTGGCGAGACCCAGTGCTTC. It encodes CSVEDRGGGETQCF. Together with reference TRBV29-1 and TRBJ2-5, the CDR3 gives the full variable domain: SAVISQKPSRDICQRGTSLTIQCQVDSQVTMMFWYRQQPGQSLTLIATANQGSEATYESGFVIDKFPISRPNLTFSTLTVSNMSPEDSSIYLCSVEDRGGGETQCFGPGTRLLVL.